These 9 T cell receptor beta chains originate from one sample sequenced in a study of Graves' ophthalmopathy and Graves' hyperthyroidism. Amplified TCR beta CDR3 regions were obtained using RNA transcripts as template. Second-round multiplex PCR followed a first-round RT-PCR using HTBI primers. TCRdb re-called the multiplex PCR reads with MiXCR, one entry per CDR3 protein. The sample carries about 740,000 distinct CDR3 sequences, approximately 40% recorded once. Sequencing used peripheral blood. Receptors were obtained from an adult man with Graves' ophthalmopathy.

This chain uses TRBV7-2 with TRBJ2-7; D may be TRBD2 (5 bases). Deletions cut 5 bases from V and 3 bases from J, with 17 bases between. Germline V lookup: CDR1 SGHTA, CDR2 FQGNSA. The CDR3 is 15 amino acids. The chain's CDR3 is CASSPLGSAHYEQYF. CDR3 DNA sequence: TGTGCCAGCAGCCCCCTGGGGAGCGCACACTACGAGCAGTACTTC.

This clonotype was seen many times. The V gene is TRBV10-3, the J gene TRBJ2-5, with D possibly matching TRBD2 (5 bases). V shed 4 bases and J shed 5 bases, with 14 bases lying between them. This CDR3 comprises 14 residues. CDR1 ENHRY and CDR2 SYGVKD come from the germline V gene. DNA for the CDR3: TGTGCCATCAGTGCAAGGGAGAAACAGGAGACCCAGTACTTC. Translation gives CAISAREKQETQYF.

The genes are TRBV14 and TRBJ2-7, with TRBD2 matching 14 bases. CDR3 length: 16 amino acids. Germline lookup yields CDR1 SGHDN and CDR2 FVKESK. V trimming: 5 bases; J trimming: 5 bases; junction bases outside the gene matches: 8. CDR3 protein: CASSWGTSGSSHEQYF. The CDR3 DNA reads TGTGCCAGCAGCTGGGGGACTAGCGGGAGTAGCCACGAGCAGTACTTC.

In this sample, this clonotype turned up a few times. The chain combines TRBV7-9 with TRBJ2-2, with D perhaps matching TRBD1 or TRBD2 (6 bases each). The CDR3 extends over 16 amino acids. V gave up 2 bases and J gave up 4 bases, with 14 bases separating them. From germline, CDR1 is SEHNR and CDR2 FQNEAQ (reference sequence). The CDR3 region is CASSLTGGPGTGELFF. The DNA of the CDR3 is TGTGCCAGCAGCTTAACTGGGGGGCCGGGCACCGGGGAGCTGTTTTTT.

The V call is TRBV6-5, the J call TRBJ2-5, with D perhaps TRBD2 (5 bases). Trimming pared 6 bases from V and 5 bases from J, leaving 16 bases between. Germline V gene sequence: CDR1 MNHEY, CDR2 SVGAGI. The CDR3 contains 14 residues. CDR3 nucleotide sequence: TGTGCCAGCAGCCCACTCCGGAGGACTGAGACCCAGTACTTC. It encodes CASSPLRRTETQYF.

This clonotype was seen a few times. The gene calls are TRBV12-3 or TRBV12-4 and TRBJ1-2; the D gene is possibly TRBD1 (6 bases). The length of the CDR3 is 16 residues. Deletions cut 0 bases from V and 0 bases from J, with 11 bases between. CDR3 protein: CASSLAPRDTNYGYTF. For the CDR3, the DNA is TGTGCCAGCAGTTTAGCGCCCAGGGACACTAACTATGGCTACACCTTC.

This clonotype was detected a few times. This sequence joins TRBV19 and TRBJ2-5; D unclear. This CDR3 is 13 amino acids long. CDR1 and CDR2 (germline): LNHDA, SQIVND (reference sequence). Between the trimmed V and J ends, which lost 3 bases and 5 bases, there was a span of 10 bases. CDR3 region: CASSIFVGETQYF. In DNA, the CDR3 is TGTGCCAGTAGTATTTTCGTGGGGGAGACCCAGTACTTC. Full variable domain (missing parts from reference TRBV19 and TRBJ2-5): DGGITQSPKYLFRKEGQNVTLSCEQNLNHDAMYWYRQDPGQGLRLIYYSQIVNDFQKGDIAEGYSVSREKKESFPLTVTSAQKNPTAFYLCASSIFVGETQYFGPGTRLLVL.

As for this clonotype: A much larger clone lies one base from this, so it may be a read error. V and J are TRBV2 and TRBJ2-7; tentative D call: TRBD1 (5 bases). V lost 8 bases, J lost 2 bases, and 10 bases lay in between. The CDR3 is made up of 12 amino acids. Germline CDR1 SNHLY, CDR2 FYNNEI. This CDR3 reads CASGAGPYEQYF. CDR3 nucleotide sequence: TGTGCCAGCGGCGCAGGGCCCTACGAGCAGTACTTC.

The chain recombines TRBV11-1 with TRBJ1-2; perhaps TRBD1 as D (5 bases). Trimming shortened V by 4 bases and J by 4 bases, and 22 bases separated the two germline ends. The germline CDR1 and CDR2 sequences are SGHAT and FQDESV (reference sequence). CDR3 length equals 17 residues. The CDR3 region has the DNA TGTGCCAGCAGCTCCCCTGGCAGCGTTGGGGACCTCTATGGCTACACCTTC. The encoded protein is CASSSPGSVGDLYGYTF. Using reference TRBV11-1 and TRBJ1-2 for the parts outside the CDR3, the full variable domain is EAEVAQSPRYKITEKSQAVAFWCDPISGHATLYWYRQILGQGPELLVQFQDESVVDDSQLPKDRFSAERLKGVDSTLKIQPAELGDSAMYLCASSSPGSVGDLYGYTFGSGTRLTVV.